The T cell receptor (beta chain) described here comes from a study of cytomegalovirus exposure and HLA in healthy donors. PCR used 60 Vbeta primers and 13 Jbeta primers. The method was immunoSEQ multiplex PCR; TCRdb's version includes in-frame clones alone and lacks a portion of them. The table lists around 100,000 clones, around 73% of them singletons. The CDR3 contains 11 residues. CDR1 and CDR2 (germline): DFQATT, SNEGSKA (reference sequence). Trimming pared 3 bases from V and 7 bases from J, leaving 9 bases between. The sample was PBMCs. This TCR came from a woman aged 40 to 49 in good health and CMV-seronegative. The chain uses TRBV20-1 and TRBJ1-1; unclear D gene. The CDR3 reads CSASPSVEAFF. The CDR3 DNA sequence: TGCAGTGCTAGTCCGAGTGTTGAAGCTTTCTTT.